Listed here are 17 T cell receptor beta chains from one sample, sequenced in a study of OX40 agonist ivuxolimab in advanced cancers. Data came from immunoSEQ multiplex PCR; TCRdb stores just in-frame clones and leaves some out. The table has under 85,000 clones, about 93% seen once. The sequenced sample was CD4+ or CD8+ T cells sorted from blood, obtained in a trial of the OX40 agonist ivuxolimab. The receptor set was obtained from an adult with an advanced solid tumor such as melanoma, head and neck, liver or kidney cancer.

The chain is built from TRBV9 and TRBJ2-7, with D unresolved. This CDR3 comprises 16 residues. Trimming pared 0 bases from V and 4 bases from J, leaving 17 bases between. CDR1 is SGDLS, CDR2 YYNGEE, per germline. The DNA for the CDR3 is TGTGCCAGCAGCGTAGCTTCGTCAGGTACCGGGTACGAGCAGTACTTC. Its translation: CASSVASSGTGYEQYF.

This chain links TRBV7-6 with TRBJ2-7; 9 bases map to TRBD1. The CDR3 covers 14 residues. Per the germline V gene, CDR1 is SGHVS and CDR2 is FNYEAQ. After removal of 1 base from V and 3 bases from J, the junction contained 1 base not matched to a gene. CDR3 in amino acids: CASSLEDRGYEQYF. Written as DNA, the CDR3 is TGTGCCAGCAGCTTAGAGGACAGGGGCTACGAGCAGTACTTC.

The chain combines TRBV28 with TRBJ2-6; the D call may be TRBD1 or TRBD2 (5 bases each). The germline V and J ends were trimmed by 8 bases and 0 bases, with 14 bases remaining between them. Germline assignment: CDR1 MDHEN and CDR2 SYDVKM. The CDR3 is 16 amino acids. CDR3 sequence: CASHEGPSSGANVLTF. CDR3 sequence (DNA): TGTGCCAGCCATGAGGGACCGAGCTCTGGGGCCAACGTCCTGACTTTC.

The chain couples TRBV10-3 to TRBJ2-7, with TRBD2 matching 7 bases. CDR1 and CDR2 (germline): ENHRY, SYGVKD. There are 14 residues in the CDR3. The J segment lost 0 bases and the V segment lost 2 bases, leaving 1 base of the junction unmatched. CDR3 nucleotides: TGTGCCATCAGTGAGCGGACTAGCTCCTACGAGCAGTACTTC. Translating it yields CAISERTSSYEQYF.

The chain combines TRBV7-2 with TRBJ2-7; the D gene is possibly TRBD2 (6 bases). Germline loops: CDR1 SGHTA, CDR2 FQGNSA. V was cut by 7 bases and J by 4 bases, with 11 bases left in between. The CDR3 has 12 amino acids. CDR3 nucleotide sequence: TGTGCCAGCACTCAGGGAGGATACGAGCAGTACTTC. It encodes CASTQGGYEQYF.

The CDR3 sequence is CASSSRDGNYEQYF. The CDR3 nucleotides read TGTGCCAGCAGCTCCCGGGACGGGAACTACGAGCAGTACTTC. This chain uses TRBV7-2 with TRBJ2-7, with D tentatively TRBD1 or TRBD2 (5 bases each). With 4 bases removed from V and 3 bases from J, the gap between germline ends came to 13 bases. The CDR3 consists of 14 residues. Germline-derived CDR1 and CDR2 are SGHTA and FQGNSA.

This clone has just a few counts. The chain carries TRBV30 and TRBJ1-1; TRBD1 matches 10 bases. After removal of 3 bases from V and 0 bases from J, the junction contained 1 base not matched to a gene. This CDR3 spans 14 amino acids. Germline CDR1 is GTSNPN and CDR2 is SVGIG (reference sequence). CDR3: CAWRTGGVNTEAFF. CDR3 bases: TGTGCCTGGAGGACAGGGGGCGTGAACACTGAAGCTTTCTTT.

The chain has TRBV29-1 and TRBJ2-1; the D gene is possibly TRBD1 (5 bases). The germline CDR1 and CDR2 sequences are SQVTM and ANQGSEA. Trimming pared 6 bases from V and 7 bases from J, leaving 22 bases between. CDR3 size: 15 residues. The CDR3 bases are TGCAGCGTCCCGCACGAAAAGGGGAATTGGAATGAGCAGTTCTTC. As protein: CSVPHEKGNWNEQFF.

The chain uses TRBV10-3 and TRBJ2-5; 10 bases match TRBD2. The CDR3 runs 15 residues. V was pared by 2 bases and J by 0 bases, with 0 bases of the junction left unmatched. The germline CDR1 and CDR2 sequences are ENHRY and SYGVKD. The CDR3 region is CAISETSGDQETQYF. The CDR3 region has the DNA TGTGCCATCAGTGAGACTAGCGGGGACCAAGAGACCCAGTACTTC.

The CDR3: CASSPHRRDSGQETQYF. CDR3 in DNA: TGCGCCAGCAGCCCTCATCGGAGGGACTCTGGCCAAGAGACCCAGTACTTC. V usage is TRBV4-3 and J usage is TRBJ2-5; maybe TRBD2 (6 bases). Trimming took 4 bases from V and 1 from J, leaving 19 bases between them. This CDR3 contains 17 residues. Germline-derived CDR1 and CDR2 are LGHNA and YSLEER.

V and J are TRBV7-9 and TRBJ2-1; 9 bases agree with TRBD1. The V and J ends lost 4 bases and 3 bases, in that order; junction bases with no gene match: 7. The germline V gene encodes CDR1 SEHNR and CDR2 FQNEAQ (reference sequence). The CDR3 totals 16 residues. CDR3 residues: CASSSTGTGFYNEQFF. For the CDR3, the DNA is TGTGCCAGCAGCTCGACCGGGACAGGGTTCTACAATGAGCAGTTCTTC.

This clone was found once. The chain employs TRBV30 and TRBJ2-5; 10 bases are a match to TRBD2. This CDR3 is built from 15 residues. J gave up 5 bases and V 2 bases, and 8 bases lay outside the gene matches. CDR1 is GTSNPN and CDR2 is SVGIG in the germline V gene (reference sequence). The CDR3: CAWSTLAGVGETQYF. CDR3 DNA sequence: TGTGCCTGGAGTACCCTAGCGGGAGTGGGGGAGACCCAGTACTTC.

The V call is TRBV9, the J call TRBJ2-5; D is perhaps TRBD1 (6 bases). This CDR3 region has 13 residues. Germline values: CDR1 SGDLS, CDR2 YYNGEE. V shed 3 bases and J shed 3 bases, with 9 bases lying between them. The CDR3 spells CASSEGHEETQYF. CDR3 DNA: TGTGCCAGCAGCGAGGGACACGAAGAGACCCAGTACTTC.

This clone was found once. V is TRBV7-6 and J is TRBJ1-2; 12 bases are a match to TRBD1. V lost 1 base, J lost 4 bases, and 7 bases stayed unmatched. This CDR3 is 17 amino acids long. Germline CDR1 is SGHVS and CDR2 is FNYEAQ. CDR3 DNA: TGTGCCAGCAGCTTAGGAGGGACAGGGGGCCTCATCTATGGCTACACCTTC. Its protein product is CASSLGGTGGLIYGYTF.

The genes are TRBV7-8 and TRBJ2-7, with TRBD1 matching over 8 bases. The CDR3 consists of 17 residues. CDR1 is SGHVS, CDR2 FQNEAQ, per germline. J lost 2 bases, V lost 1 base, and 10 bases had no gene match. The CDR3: CASSLVIRTGSTYEQYF. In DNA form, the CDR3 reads TGTGCCAGCAGCTTAGTCATACGGACAGGGTCCACCTACGAGCAGTACTTC.

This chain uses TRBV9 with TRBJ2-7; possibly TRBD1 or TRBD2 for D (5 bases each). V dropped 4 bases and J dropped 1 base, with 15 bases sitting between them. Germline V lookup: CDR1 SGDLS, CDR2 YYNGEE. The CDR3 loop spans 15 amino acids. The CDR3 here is CASSPGADTSYEQYF. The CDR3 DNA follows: TGTGCCAGCAGCCCCGGGGCGGACACGTCCTACGAGCAGTACTTC.

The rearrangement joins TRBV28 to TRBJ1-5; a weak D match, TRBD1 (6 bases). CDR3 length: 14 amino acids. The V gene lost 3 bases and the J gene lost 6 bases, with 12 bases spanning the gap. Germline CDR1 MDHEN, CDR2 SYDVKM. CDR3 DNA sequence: TGTGCCAGCAGTTTGGGGGCAGGGGTTCAGCCCCAGCATTTT. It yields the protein CASSLGAGVQPQHF.